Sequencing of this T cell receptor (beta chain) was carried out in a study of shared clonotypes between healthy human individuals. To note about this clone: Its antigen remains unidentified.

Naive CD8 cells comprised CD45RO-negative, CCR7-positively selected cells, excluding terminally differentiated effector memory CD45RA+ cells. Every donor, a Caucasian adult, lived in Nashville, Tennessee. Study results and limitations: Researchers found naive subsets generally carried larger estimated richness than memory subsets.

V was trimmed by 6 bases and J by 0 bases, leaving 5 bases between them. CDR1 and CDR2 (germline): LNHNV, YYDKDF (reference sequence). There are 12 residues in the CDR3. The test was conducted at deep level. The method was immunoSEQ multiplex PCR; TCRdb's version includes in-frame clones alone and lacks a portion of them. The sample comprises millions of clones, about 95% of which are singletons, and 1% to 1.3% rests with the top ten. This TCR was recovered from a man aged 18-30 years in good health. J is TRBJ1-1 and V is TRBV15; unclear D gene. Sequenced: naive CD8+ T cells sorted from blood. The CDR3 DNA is TGTGCCACCAGTATGTTGAACACTGAAGCTTTCTTT. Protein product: CATSMLNTEAFF.